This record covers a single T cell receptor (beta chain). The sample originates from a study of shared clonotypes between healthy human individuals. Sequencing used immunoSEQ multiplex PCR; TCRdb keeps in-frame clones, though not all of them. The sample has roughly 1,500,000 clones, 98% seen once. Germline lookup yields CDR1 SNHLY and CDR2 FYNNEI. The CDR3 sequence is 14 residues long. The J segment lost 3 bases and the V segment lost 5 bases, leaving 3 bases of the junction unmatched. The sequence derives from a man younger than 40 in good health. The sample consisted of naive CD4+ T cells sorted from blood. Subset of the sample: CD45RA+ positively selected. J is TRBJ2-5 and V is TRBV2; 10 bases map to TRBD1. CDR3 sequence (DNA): TGTGCCAGCAGTTTAGGACAGGGGGAAGAGACCCAGTACTTC. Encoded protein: CASSLGQGEETQYF.